These T cell receptor beta chains were read from a single sample in a study of OX40 agonist ivuxolimab in advanced cancers. Some clones are missing from TCRdb's copy, which holds only in-frame ones; the method was immunoSEQ multiplex PCR. The table lists some 80,000 clones, about four fifths of them singletons. The sample was CD4+ or CD8+ T cells sorted from blood, taken in a trial of the OX40 agonist ivuxolimab. The receptors were gathered from an adult with an advanced solid tumor such as melanoma, head and neck, liver or kidney cancer. Each CDR3 is given with its conserved first and last residue. Each record gives: J gene, clone size, V gene, D gene, CDR3 protein, CDR3 DNA. The D gene is left open where the match is weak. Rows may omit the clone size; those that give it use once, few, many or a size class.

TRBJ2-7	.	TRBV4-3	.	CASSQDFPGPYEQYF	TGCGCCAGCAGCCAAGATTTCCCAGGGCCCTACGAGCAGTACTTC
TRBJ1-1	.	TRBV7-2	.	CASSEGPSAFF	TGTGCCAGCAGCGAAGGGCCCTCGGCTTTCTTT
TRBJ2-7	.	TRBV10-1	.	CASSEAGLPYEQYF	TGCGCCAGCAGTGAGGCAGGGCTTCCCTACGAGCAGTACTTC
TRBJ1-2	.	TRBV19	.	CACGRGDYGYTF	TGTGCCTGTGGTCGTGGGGATTATGGCTACACCTTC
TRBJ2-5	.	TRBV5-1	.	CASSLLRPQETQYF	TGCGCCAGCAGCTTGTTGAGGCCCCAAGAGACCCAGTACTTC
TRBJ2-7	.	TRBV6-5	TRBD2	CASQLAGFSYEQYF	TGTGCCAGCCAGTTAGCGGGGTTCTCCTACGAGCAGTACTTC
TRBJ2-7	few	TRBV18	.	CASSPTEDYEQYF	TGTGCCAGCTCACCGACGGAAGATTACGAGCAGTACTTC
TRBJ1-2	.	TRBV4-3	.	CASSQEAGYGYTF	TGCGCCAGCAGCCAAGAGGCCGGGTATGGCTACACCTTC
TRBJ2-1	.	TRBV9	TRBD2	CASSKRTSGSNEQFF	TGTGCCAGCAGCAAGAGGACTAGCGGGAGCAATGAGCAGTTCTTC
TRBJ2-2	.	TRBV28	TRBD1	CASLDRDTGELFF	TGTGCCAGCCTCGACAGGGACACCGGGGAGCTGTTTTTT
TRBJ2-2	.	TRBV10-2	.	CASSQQETTGELFF	TGCGCCAGCAGCCAACAGGAGACCACCGGGGAGCTGTTTTTT
TRBJ1-5	.	TRBV5-5	.	CASSPGTGNQPQHF	TGTGCCAGCAGCCCAGGGACGGGAAATCAGCCCCAGCATTTT
TRBJ2-2	.	TRBV11-2	.	CASSLGSNTGELFF	TGTGCCAGCAGCTTAGGCAGTAACACCGGGGAGCTGTTTTTT
TRBJ1-2	.	TRBV5-4	.	CASSLKGGGYTF	TGTGCCAGCAGCTTGAAGGGAGGAGGCTACACCTTC
TRBJ2-3	once	TRBV7-9	.	CASSLGGAPTDTQYF	TGTGCCAGCAGCTTAGGCGGGGCCCCCACAGATACGCAGTATTTT
TRBJ2-5	.	TRBV29-1	.	CSGFGGKETQYF	TGCAGCGGTTTCGGAGGGAAAGAGACCCAGTACTTC
TRBJ1-6	.	TRBV5-1	.	CASSLMDTGRNSPLHF	TGCGCCAGCAGCCTCATGGACACAGGGCGGAATTCACCCCTCCACTTT
TRBJ1-1	once	TRBV29-1	.	CSAPKGGVLDTEAFF	TGCAGCGCCCCTAAGGGGGGCGTTTTGGACACTGAAGCTTTCTTT
TRBJ1-1	.	TRBV6-5	TRBD1	CASSKAGGGTEAFF	TGTGCCAGCAGTAAAGCAGGGGGAGGGACTGAAGCTTTCTTT
TRBJ2-5	.	TRBV7-8	.	CASSLEGHSTQYF	TGTGCCAGCAGCTTAGAGGGGCATAGTACCCAGTACTTC
TRBJ2-3	.	TRBV7-2	TRBD2	CASSLRAGGPTDTQYF	TGTGCCAGCAGCCTCCGGGCGGGGGGACCCACAGATACGCAGTATTTT
TRBJ1-1	.	TRBV10-3	TRBD1	CAIGDRGLAEAFF	TGTGCCATCGGCGACAGGGGGCTCGCTGAAGCTTTCTTT
TRBJ2-1	once	TRBV5-4	TRBD2	CASSSLEGGRFHNEQFF	TGTGCCAGCAGCTCCTTAGAGGGCGGGAGATTTCACAATGAGCAGTTCTTC
TRBJ2-5	.	TRBV4-1	TRBD1	CASSLSGTGVVIQETQYF	TGCGCCAGCAGCCTTTCGGGGACAGGGGTTGTGATCCAAGAGACCCAGTACTTC
TRBJ2-3	few	TRBV18	.	CASSESTDTQYF	TGTGCCAGCTCCGAGTCCACAGATACGCAGTATTTT
TRBJ1-6	.	TRBV6-6	.	CASSDSGTYSPLHF	TGTGCCAGCAGTGATTCCGGGACATACTCACCCCTCCACTTT
TRBJ2-1	.	TRBV4-2	.	CASSQAAGGPYNEQFF	TGTGCCAGCAGCCAAGCGGCAGGAGGCCCCTACAATGAGCAGTTCTTC
TRBJ1-2	once	TRBV7-9	.	CASSLEVSGYTF	TGTGCCAGCAGCTTAGAGGTTTCGGGCTACACCTTC
TRBJ1-1	.	TRBV5-1	TRBD1	CASSLGTALNTEAFF	TGCGCCAGCAGCCTCGGGACAGCCTTGAACACTGAAGCTTTCTTT
TRBJ1-4	.	TRBV5-4	.	CASSPQTGNEKLFF	TGTGCCAGCAGCCCACAAACAGGGAATGAAAAACTGTTTTTT
TRBJ1-5	.	TRBV6-6	TRBD1	CASSKTGDSRRPQHF	TGTGCCAGCAGCAAGACAGGGGATTCTCGTAGGCCCCAGCATTTT